A single sample is the source of the 21 T cell receptor beta chains below, sequenced in a study of blood T cells in healthy people across ages. A second roughly 7 to 11 cycle PCR used barcoded and J-beta primers. TCRdb re-called the 5' RACE reads through MiXCR, storing one row per CDR3 protein. The sample shows hundreds of thousands of distinct CDR3 sequences, around 42% of them seen only once. The specimen was blood. These receptors originate from a man aged 60 to 75 in good health.

CDR3 bases: TGTGCCAGCAGCTTAGGGAACATGGATACGCAGTATTTT. Translating gives CASSLGNMDTQYF. The chain has TRBV13 and TRBJ2-3, with no clear D. The germline V and J ends were trimmed by 0 bases and 6 bases, with 7 bases remaining between them. The germline CDR1 and CDR2 sequences are PRHDT and FYEKMQ (reference sequence). The CDR3 length is 13 residues.

The chain employs TRBV2 and TRBJ1-4; D remains unclear. V was cut by 3 bases and J by 8 bases, with 7 bases left in between. The CDR3 has 12 residues. Germline loops: CDR1 SNHLY, CDR2 FYNNEI. The DNA of the CDR3 is TGTGCCAGCAGTGAGAGTTGGGAAAAACTGTTTTTT. Its protein product is CASSESWEKLFF. Based on the CDR3 plus reference TRBV2 and TRBJ1-4, the full variable domain is EPEVTQTPSHQVTQMGQEVILRCVPISNHLYFYWYRQILGQKVEFLVSFYNNEISEKSEIFDDQFSVERPDGSNFTLKIRSTKLEDSAMYFCASSESWEKLFFGSGTQLSVL.

This chain links TRBV9 with TRBJ2-7; 10 nucleotides match TRBD1. Looked up from germline, CDR1 is SGDLS and CDR2 is YYNGEE. With 0 bases clipped from V and 6 bases from J, the junction kept 12 bases outside the gene matches. CDR3 length: 17 residues. Here the CDR3 DNA reads TGTGCCAGCAGCGTAGCGCAGAGTGTGACAGGGGGCGCCGAGCAGTACTTC. Translating gives CASSVAQSVTGGAEQYF.

This clonotype was seen more than once but under ten times. The chain joins TRBV9 to TRBJ2-5, with no clear D. The CDR3 has 13 amino acids. Germline CDR1 SGDLS, CDR2 YYNGEE. V was shortened by 1 base and J by 1 base, with 5 bases between the two germline ends. CDR3 sequence (DNA): TGTGCCAGCAGCGTATTGGGCCAAGAGACCCAGTACTTC. Its protein is CASSVLGQETQYF.

The chain recombines TRBV20-1 with TRBJ2-1; D possibly uses TRBD1 or TRBD2 (5 bases each). The germline V and J ends were trimmed by 6 bases and 0 bases, with 15 bases remaining between them. This CDR3 contains 15 residues. The V gene's germline CDR1 is DFQATT and CDR2 SNEGSKA (reference sequence). CDR3 sequence: CSADRGLSSYNEQFF. The CDR3 DNA is TGCAGTGCCGACCGGGGCCTAAGCTCCTACAATGAGCAGTTCTTC.

The chain employs TRBV6-1 and TRBJ1-5; no clear D gene. V lost 0 bases to trimming and J lost 11 bases, with 11 bases between them. Germline loops: CDR1 MNHNS, CDR2 SASEGT. This CDR3 has 13 residues. In DNA, the CDR3 is TGTGCCAGCAGTGAAGCCCGTAGGGAATCCCAGCATTTT. Encoded protein: CASSEARRESQHF.

The sample holds many counts of this clonotype. The gene calls are TRBV20-1 and TRBJ1-2; D is unclear. The germline gives CDR1 DFQATT, CDR2 SNEGSKA (reference sequence). The CDR3 contains 12 residues. The ends were cut back, 0 bases at V and 7 bases at J, with 9 bases in the middle. The CDR3 region is CSARDPSPGYTF. The CDR3 DNA follows: TGCAGTGCTAGAGACCCCAGCCCTGGCTACACCTTC.

This clonotype showed up just a few times. The rearrangement uses TRBV14 and TRBJ2-4, with D possibly being TRBD2 (5 bases). The germline CDR1 and CDR2 sequences are SGHDN and FVKESK. Trimming left V 0 bases short and J 13 bases short, with 19 bases between. This CDR3 region has 15 residues. CDR3 loop: CASSQELAKTREQYF. The CDR3, as DNA: TGTGCCAGCAGCCAAGAGTTGGCCAAAACGAGGGAGCAGTACTTC.

A few counts support this clonotype. The genes are TRBV2 and TRBJ2-5; 7 bases are shared with TRBD1. Near its end, the DNA agrees better with TRBJ2-7, so the J call may be wrong. CDR3 size: 14 residues. Germline CDR1 SNHLY, CDR2 FYNNEI. CDR3 loop: CASFGQDQTYEQYF. In nucleotides, the CDR3 is TGTGCCAGTTTCGGACAGGACCAGACCTACGAGCAGTACTTC.

The gene calls are TRBV27 and TRBJ2-7; D is tentatively TRBD1 or TRBD2 (5 bases each). The CDR3 sequence is 16 residues long. From germline, CDR1 is MNHEY and CDR2 SMNVEV (reference sequence). DNA for the CDR3: TGTGGAAACCGGGGCAGCGAAGTGCCCCTCTCCTACGAGCAGTACTTC. Translating it yields CGNRGSEVPLSYEQYF.

This clonotype was observed at least ten times. J is TRBJ2-5 and V is TRBV29-1, with D uncertain. The CDR3 sequence is 15 residues long. V was shortened by 2 bases and J by 6 bases, with 19 bases between the two germline ends. Looked up from germline, CDR1 is SQVTM and CDR2 is ANQGSEA. The CDR3 loop is CSVEWGTLNPKTQYF. CDR3 DNA sequence: TGCAGCGTTGAATGGGGAACTCTAAACCCCAAGACCCAGTACTTC.

This sequence joins TRBV9 and TRBJ2-5, with 15 bases that match TRBD2. The CDR3 extends over 16 amino acids. CDR1 is SGDLS, CDR2 YYNGEE, per germline. V trimming: 0 bases; J trimming: 5 bases; junction bases outside the gene matches: 2. The CDR3 DNA reads TGTGCCAGCAGCGTAGGGACTAGCGGGGGGGTGGAGACCCAGTACTTC. It yields the protein CASSVGTSGGVETQYF.

The table lists this clonotype with a few counts. The rearrangement uses TRBV15 and TRBJ1-2; possibly TRBD1 for D (5 bases). The V and J ends lost 0 bases and 0 bases respectively, with 8 bases between them. This CDR3 region has 15 residues. Germline CDR1 reads LNHNV; CDR2 reads YYDKDF (reference sequence). The CDR3 nucleotides read TGTGCCACCAGCAGAGACCCAGGGTCTAACTATGGCTACACCTTC. This translates into CATSRDPGSNYGYTF.

This clonotype was observed a handful of times. The J gene is TRBJ2-1, the V gene TRBV7-9, with TRBD1 matching 8 bases. Trimming cost V 7 bases and J 0 bases; bases outside gene matches: 5. There are 15 residues in the CDR3. Germline assignment: CDR1 SEHNR and CDR2 FQNEAQ (reference sequence). The CDR3 sequence is CASIATGGSYNEQFF. The CDR3 DNA reads TGTGCCAGCATCGCAACAGGGGGCTCCTACAATGAGCAGTTCTTC.

The table lists this clonotype with a few counts. The chain recombines TRBV5-1 with TRBJ2-3; 9 positions match TRBD1. The V and J ends lost 1 base and 5 bases, in that order; junction bases with no gene match: 5. The CDR3 is 15 amino acids. Germline V gives CDR1 SGHRS, CDR2 YFSETQ. Here the CDR3 reads CASSLPGQGRDTQYF. CDR3 coding DNA: TGCGCCAGCAGCTTGCCCGGACAGGGGAGAGATACGCAGTATTTT.

The chain uses TRBV5-1 and TRBJ2-7; 10 positions match TRBD2. The CDR3 has 11 residues. The germline gives CDR1 SGHRS, CDR2 YFSETQ. J gave up 12 bases and V 4 bases, and 4 bases lay outside the gene matches. CDR3 sequence: CASSRGTSVYF. In DNA form, the CDR3 reads TGCGCCAGCAGCCGGGGGACTAGCGTGTACTTC.

The CDR3 sequence: CSAGGPDNTEAFF. The CDR3 bases are TGCAGCGCTGGGGGGCCTGATAACACTGAAGCTTTCTTT. The rearrangement links TRBV20-1 to TRBJ1-1, with D maybe TRBD1 (6 bases). CDR3 length equals 13 residues. CDR1 is DFQATT, CDR2 SNEGSKA, per germline (reference sequence).

This chain uses TRBV6-2 or TRBV6-3 with TRBJ2-7; a possible D gene is TRBD1 (5 bases). The J call is uncertain, as TRBJ2-5 better fits the DNA end. The CDR3 has 15 residues. Germline lookup yields CDR1 MNHEY and CDR2 SVGEGT. The CDR3 DNA reads as TGTGCCAGCAGTTTCAATACAGGTTTGGGAGAGACCCAGTACTTC. Translated: CASSFNTGLGETQYF.

The J gene is TRBJ2-5, the V gene TRBV6-1; maybe TRBD1 (5 bases). Trimming pared 1 base from V and 11 bases from J, leaving 23 bases between. CDR1 is MNHNS and CDR2 is SASEGT in the germline V gene. The CDR3 loop spans 16 amino acids. The CDR3 loop reads CASSEEGLSGYNEQYF. CDR3 nucleotides: TGTGCCAGCAGTGAAGAGGGGCTATCGGGTTACAATGAGCAGTACTTC.

The chain combines TRBV21-1 with TRBJ2-3; TRBD2, as called in the table, went unchecked against the DNA. TRBV21-1 constitutes a pseudogene. The CDR3 has 16 amino acids. The CDR3 coding sequence is TGTGCCAGCAGCAAAGAGGTGCGGGGGGCCCGGGGTACGCAGTATTTT. Protein sequence: CASSKEVRGARGTQYF.

The table lists this clonotype with a few counts. The rearrangement joins TRBV30 to TRBJ2-7; TRBD2 aligns across 12 bases. The length of the CDR3 is 14 residues. Germline loops: CDR1 GTSNPN, CDR2 SVGIG (reference sequence). V shed 3 bases, J shed 3 bases, and the junction held 3 bases outside the gene matches. The CDR3, as DNA: TGTGCCTGGAGGACTAGCGGGGGTTTCTACGAGCAGTACTTC. It codes for CAWRTSGGFYEQYF.